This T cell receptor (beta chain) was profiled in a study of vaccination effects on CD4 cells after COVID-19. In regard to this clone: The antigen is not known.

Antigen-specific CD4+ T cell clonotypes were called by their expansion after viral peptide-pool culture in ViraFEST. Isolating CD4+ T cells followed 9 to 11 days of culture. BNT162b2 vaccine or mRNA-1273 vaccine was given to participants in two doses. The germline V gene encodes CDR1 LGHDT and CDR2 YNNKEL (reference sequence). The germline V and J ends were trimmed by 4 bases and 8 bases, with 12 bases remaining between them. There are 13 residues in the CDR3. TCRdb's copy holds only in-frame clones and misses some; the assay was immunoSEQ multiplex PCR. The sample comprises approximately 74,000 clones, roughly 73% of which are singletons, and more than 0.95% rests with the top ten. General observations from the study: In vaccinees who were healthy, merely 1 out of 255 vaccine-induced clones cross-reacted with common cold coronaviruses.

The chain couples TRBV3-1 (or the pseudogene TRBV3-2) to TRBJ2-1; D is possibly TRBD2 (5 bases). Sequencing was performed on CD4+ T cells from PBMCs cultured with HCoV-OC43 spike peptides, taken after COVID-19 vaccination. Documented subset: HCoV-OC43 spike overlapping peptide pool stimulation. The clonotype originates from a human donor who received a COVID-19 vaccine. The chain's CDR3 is CASSLRGSDEQFF. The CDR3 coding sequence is TGTGCCAGCAGCCTCCGGGGTTCGGATGAGCAGTTCTTC.